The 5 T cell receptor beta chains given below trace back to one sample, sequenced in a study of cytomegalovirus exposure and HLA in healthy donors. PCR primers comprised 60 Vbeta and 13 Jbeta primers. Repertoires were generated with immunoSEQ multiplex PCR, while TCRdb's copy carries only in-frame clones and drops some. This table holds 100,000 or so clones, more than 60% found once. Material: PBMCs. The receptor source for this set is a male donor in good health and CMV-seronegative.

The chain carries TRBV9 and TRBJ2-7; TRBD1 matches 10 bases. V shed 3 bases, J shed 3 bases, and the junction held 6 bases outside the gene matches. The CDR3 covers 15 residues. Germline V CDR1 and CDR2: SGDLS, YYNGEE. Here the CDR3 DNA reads TGTGCCAGCAGCGCTTCGACAGGGGGCTTCTACGAGCAGTACTTC. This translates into CASSASTGGFYEQYF.

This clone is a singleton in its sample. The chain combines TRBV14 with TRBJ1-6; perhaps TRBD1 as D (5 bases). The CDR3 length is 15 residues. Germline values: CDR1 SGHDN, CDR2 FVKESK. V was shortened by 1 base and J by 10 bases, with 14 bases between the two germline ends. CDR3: CASSQAPASGSPLHF. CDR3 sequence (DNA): TGTGCCAGCAGCCAAGCCCCAGCCTCAGGGTCACCCCTCCACTTT.

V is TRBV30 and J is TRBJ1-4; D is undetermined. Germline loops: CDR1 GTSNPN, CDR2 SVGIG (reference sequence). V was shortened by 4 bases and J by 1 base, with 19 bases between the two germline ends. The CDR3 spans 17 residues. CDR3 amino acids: CAWKPGLLAVTNEKLFF. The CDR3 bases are TGTGCCTGGAAGCCAGGACTTTTAGCAGTAACTAATGAAAAACTGTTTTTT.

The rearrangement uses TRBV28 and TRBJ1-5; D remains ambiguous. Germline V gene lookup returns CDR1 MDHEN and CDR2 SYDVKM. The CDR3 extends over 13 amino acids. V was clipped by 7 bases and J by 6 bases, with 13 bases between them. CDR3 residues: CASISGSAQPQHF. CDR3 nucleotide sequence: TGTGCCAGCATTTCGGGGTCTGCTCAGCCCCAGCATTTT. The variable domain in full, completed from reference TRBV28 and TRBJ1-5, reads DVKVTQSSRYLVKRTGEKVFLECVQDMDHENMFWYRQDPGLGLRLIYFSYDVKMKEKGDIPEGYSVSREKKERFSLILESASTNQTSMYLCASISGSAQPQHFGDGTRLSIL.

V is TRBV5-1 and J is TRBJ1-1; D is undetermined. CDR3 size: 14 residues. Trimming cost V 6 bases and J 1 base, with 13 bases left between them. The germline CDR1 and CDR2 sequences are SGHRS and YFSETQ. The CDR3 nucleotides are TGCGCCAGCACCCAATTTTCATCGAACACTGAAGCTTTCTTT. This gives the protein CASTQFSSNTEAFF.